This record concerns one T cell receptor (beta chain) sequence. This clonotype was observed a handful of times. Its recognized antigen is unknown. No base quality information exists; no much larger clone differs at one position. Only healthy Caucasian donors were included. Three unrelated non-twin adults were also sequenced: a male aged 18 to 30, a male aged 50 to 59 and a female aged 50 to 59. Using Miltenyi CD45RO+ enrichment and human naive T-cell isolation kits, memory (CD45RO+) and naive T cells were isolated from PBMC. The data were obtained in a study of identical twins (TCRdb year 2016). Regarding the study in general: To test whether fetal clonotypes persist, this study deep-sequenced TCR alpha and beta repertoires from monozygotic twins, from unrelated adults of various ages, and from cord blood. To rule out contamination, replicate twin experiments were performed at different times with different library preparation protocols.

The investigation overall reported the following: Zero-insertion analyses could be partly confounded by invariant T cells such as MAIT and iNKT, though diverse VJ usage argued against such confounding for most clonotypes. Recombination models systematically underestimated out-of-frame TCR alpha sharing in monozygotic twins but agreed with sharing between unrelated individuals. Fewer insertions were carried by abundant cord blood beta clonotypes, a similar but weaker trend appeared in young adult naive repertoires, and no such trend appeared in memory repertoires. Conclusions relied on cross-sectional statistical analysis, since the same donors could not be followed over many years. Out-of-frame TCR alpha sequences shared between twins showed an excess of low generation-probability sequences compared with coincidental sharing between unrelated individuals. Excess twin sharing in beta out-of-frame sequences was weaker because fewer shared sequences lowered the signal-to-noise ratio.

The germline V gene yields SGHRS for CDR1 and YFSETQ for CDR2. The CDR3 holds 18 amino acids from the cysteine to the phenylalanine. This entry keeps only the CDR3 DNA: 54 bases, framed from base 1. V lost 3 bases and J lost 0 bases, and the count of bases not matched to a germline gene is 9. Receptors were amplified or captured by 5' RACE. The listed sequencing device is Illumina HiSeq 2000. A universal primer binding site was added through template switching, and the final cDNA carried a unique molecular identifier so that TCR cDNA molecules could be counted accurately. Specific primers in the conserved constant-segment region were used to synthesize first-strand cDNA for TCR alpha and beta chains. To control for contamination, every cDNA library carried two barcodes: a SMART-Mk sample barcode plus Illumina barcodes. TruSeq adapter sequences, together with Illumina sample barcodes, were added in two successive PCR steps. The Illumina HiSeq platform was used with custom primers to sequence TCR alpha and beta cDNA libraries. On the study's bioinformatics: Unique molecular identifiers were extracted from raw reads with MiGEC, and CDR3 positions were determined with MiXCR. Recombination models were inferred per individual with the repgenHMM and IGoR tools using an EM algorithm. Shared clonotype analysis was performed with the tcR package in R, normalizing sharing by the product of cloneset sizes. To study raw recombination free of thymic and clonal selection effects, out-of-frame nonproductive sequences were analyzed. The public reads were run again by TCRdb, first through fastp at Q25 and then through MiXCR, and only productive beta chains were kept. Each entry merges the rows of one CDR3 protein and shows their most common DNA and genes. These V and J calls derive from TCRdb rather than the authors' analysis. The sample table holds about 430,000 distinct CDR3 sequences, of which roughly 20% were seen once. The ten biggest clones cover around 10% of the sample.

The TCR sequence derives from a man in his fifties in good health. In this chain, TRBV5-1 is recombined with TRBJ2-1, with 10 central nucleotides matching TRBD1. Material for sequencing was naive T cells sorted from blood. This sample's cell subset or site label indicates: cells isolated with a human naive T-cell isolation kit. The CDR3 reads as follows: CASSSWAWTGGSYNEQFF. At the DNA level, the sequence is TGCGCCAGCAGCTCATGGGCATGGACAGGGGGCTCCTACAATGAGCAGTTCTTC.